The 25 T cell receptor beta chains reported below all come from one sample, sequenced in a study of PD-1 blockade in classical Hodgkin lymphoma. Generated by immunoSEQ multiplex PCR, the TCRdb table keeps only in-frame clones and is missing some. The sample yields approximately 52,000 clones, around nine tenths seen once. Noted time point: cycle 4 day 1 (C4D1), after less than seven weeks of nivolumab. With no exception, relapse followed autologous stem cell transplantation in all patients, and brentuximab vedotin exposure varied. The specimen was peripheral blood mononuclear cells (PBMCs), collected before the fourth cycle of nivolumab. All receptors derive from a human donor with classical Hodgkin lymphoma.

The chain combines TRBV2 with TRBJ1-6; D not certain. V was clipped by 6 bases and J by 2 bases, with 11 bases between them. The V gene's germline CDR1 is SNHLY and CDR2 FYNNEI. CDR3 length: 15 residues. The CDR3 DNA follows: TGTGCCAGCAGCTTCTCGGACGCCTATAATTCACCCCTCCACTTT. It translates to CASSFSDAYNSPLHF.

The chain recombines TRBV5-5 with TRBJ2-7; possibly TRBD1 for D (6 bases). The CDR3 is made up of 14 amino acids. V dropped 5 bases and J dropped 3 bases, with 15 bases sitting between them. Germline V gene lookup returns CDR1 SGHKS and CDR2 YYEKEE (reference sequence). The CDR3 nucleotides are TGTGCCAGCAGACACAAAGGGGGAGACTACGAGCAGTACTTC. This sequence encodes CASRHKGGDYEQYF.

The rearrangement uses TRBV6-6 and TRBJ1-2; the match to TRBD1 covers 7 bases. CDR3 length: 15 amino acids. Germline CDR1 and CDR2: MNHNY and SVGAGI (reference sequence). The trim removed 2 bases at V and 7 bases at J, leaving 10 bases unmatched. CDR3 coding DNA: TGTGCCAGCAGTTACCTCGCGACAGGGTCGCGTGGCTACACCTTC. Amino acid sequence: CASSYLATGSRGYTF.

The V and J genes are TRBV28 and TRBJ1-5; D unresolved. Germline V gene data show CDR1 as MDHEN and CDR2 as SYDVKM. The V end lost 3 bases, the J end lost 2 bases, and 17 bases lay between the germline ends. The length of the CDR3 is 17 residues. The CDR3 bases are TGTGCCAGCAGTTTTCGAGGGCTGAGGGTCCGCAATCAGCCCCAGCATTTT. It encodes CASSFRGLRVRNQPQHF.

The chain combines TRBV6-5 with TRBJ1-1; TRBD1 is a possible D gene (6 bases). This CDR3 spans 16 amino acids. Trimming took 1 base from V and 4 from J, leaving 16 bases between them. Germline V gives CDR1 MNHEY, CDR2 SVGAGI. The CDR3 sequence is CASSYFVGRGPTEAFF. The CDR3 DNA follows: TGTGCCAGCAGTTACTTTGTTGGCAGGGGTCCCACTGAAGCTTTCTTT.

The V and J genes are TRBV27 and TRBJ1-1, with D perhaps matching TRBD1 (6 bases). Germline CDR1 MNHEY, CDR2 SMNVEV (reference sequence). CDR3 length: 14 amino acids. V was pared by 3 bases and J by 4 bases, with 12 bases between. This CDR3 reads CASSFQGIGTEAFF. CDR3 bases: TGTGCCAGCAGTTTCCAGGGGATAGGCACTGAAGCTTTCTTT.

The V gene is TRBV6-5, the J gene TRBJ2-7; D is possibly TRBD1 (6 bases). Trimming removed 0 bases from V and 5 bases from J, with 11 bases in between. The CDR3 sequence is 14 residues long. Germline lookup yields CDR1 MNHEY and CDR2 SVGAGI. CDR3 loop: CASSYSWGLDEQYF. DNA for the CDR3: TGTGCCAGCAGTTACTCATGGGGGCTCGACGAGCAGTACTTC.

There are a few counts of this clone. The rearrangement uses TRBV7-2 and TRBJ2-1; D is perhaps TRBD2 (5 bases). The CDR3 spans 15 residues. Trimming shortened V by 5 bases and J by 0 bases, and 11 bases separated the two germline ends. Germline V gene lookup returns CDR1 SGHTA and CDR2 FQGNSA. CDR3 sequence: CASSPWTYSYNEQFF. The CDR3 DNA reads as TGTGCCAGCAGCCCATGGACTTACTCCTACAATGAGCAGTTCTTC.

The V and J genes are TRBV10-1 and TRBJ2-3; D gene unclear. CDR1 is WNHNN, CDR2 SYGVQD, per germline (reference sequence). The germline V and J ends were trimmed by 1 base and 2 bases, with 7 bases remaining between them. The length of the CDR3 is 14 residues. CDR3 in DNA: TGCGCCAGCAGTGAGTTCAGACTCACAGATACGCAGTATTTT. Translation: CASSEFRLTDTQYF.

The chain is built from TRBV18 and TRBJ2-3, with D possibly being TRBD2 (5 bases). The V end was cut by 3 bases, the J end by 0 bases, with 16 bases between. The CDR3 extends over 17 amino acids. Looked up from germline, CDR1 is KGHSH and CDR2 is LQKENI. For the CDR3, the DNA is TGTGCCAGCTCACCGAACCGTGGGTCGGGGAGCACAGATACGCAGTATTTT. Its translation is CASSPNRGSGSTDTQYF.

The chain combines TRBV28 with TRBJ2-5; weak D call: TRBD1 (6 bases). Germline V gene lookup returns CDR1 MDHEN and CDR2 SYDVKM. Deletions cut 10 bases from V and 4 bases from J, with 13 bases between. The CDR3 extends over 12 amino acids. The CDR3 here is CATYRVGETQYF. CDR3 DNA: TGTGCCACATACAGGGTAGGAGAGACCCAGTACTTC.

V and J are TRBV11-2 and TRBJ2-1; D remains unclear. Trimming shortened V by 0 bases and J by 2 bases, and 11 bases separated the two germline ends. The CDR3 runs 16 residues. Germline CDR1 is SGHAT and CDR2 is FQNNGV. CDR3 sequence reads: CASSLDHFATYNEQFF. DNA for the CDR3: TGTGCCAGCAGCTTAGACCACTTCGCAACCTACAATGAGCAGTTCTTC. Full variable domain (outside the CDR3, taken from reference TRBV11-2 and TRBJ2-1): EAGVAQSPRYKIIEKRQSVAFWCNPISGHATLYWYQQILGQGPKLLIQFQNNGVVDDSQLPKDRFSAERLKGVDSTLKIQPAKLEDSAVYLCASSLDHFATYNEQFFGPGTRLTVL.

Points on this clone: The junction and the germline gene differ at one end; a read error may be behind it. V is TRBV28 and J is TRBJ2-7, with D perhaps given as TRBD1 or TRBD2 (5 bases each). The germline gives CDR1 MDHEN, CDR2 SYDVKM. The CDR3 sequence is 11 residues long. The CDR3 reads CASILDGTVFF. Here the CDR3 DNA reads TGTGCCAGCATCCTTGATGGGACCGTCTTCTTC.

The V and J genes are TRBV10-3 and TRBJ2-5, with a weak D call TRBD1 (6 bases). This CDR3 has 14 amino acids. V was clipped by 2 bases and J by 1 base, with 8 bases between them. Germline CDR1 is ENHRY and CDR2 is SYGVKD. CDR3 residues: CAISEGRGQETQYF. The CDR3 region has the DNA TGTGCCATCAGTGAGGGCAGGGGCCAAGAGACCCAGTACTTC.

The chain is built from TRBV25-1 and TRBJ2-5, with D hard to call. This CDR3 is built from 14 residues. V was shortened by 3 bases and J by 2 bases, with 10 bases between the two germline ends. Germline V CDR1 and CDR2: MGHDK, SYGVNS. The CDR3 bases are TGTGCCAGCAGTGAGTTCAAGGATCAAGAGACCCAGTACTTC. Translation: CASSEFKDQETQYF.

The gene calls are TRBV27 and TRBJ1-4; 8 bases are a match to TRBD1. In germline, CDR1 is MNHEY, CDR2 SMNVEV (reference sequence). The CDR3 is made up of 15 amino acids. Trimming cost V 6 bases and J 3 bases; bases outside gene matches: 6. CDR3 sequence: CASRTGAFANEKLFF. DNA for the CDR3: TGTGCCAGCAGGACAGGGGCGTTTGCTAATGAAAAACTGTTTTTT.

The rearrangement links TRBV19 to TRBJ2-7; 7 positions agree with TRBD1. V lost 6 bases to trimming and J lost 2 bases; unmatched junction nucleotides: 7. Germline V gives CDR1 LNHDA, CDR2 SQIVND (reference sequence). CDR3 size: 14 residues. The CDR3 nucleotides read TGTGCCAGTAGAGGAGACAGGGACCCCTACGAGCAGTACTTC. This gives the protein CASRGDRDPYEQYF.

The rearrangement links TRBV4-2 to TRBJ1-4; D gene ambiguous. Trimming took 0 bases from V and 3 from J, leaving 8 bases between them. CDR1 is LGHNA and CDR2 is YNFKEQ in the germline V gene. The CDR3 has 15 residues. CDR3: CASSQERGANEKLFF. The CDR3 DNA reads as TGTGCCAGCAGCCAAGAGCGCGGGGCTAATGAAAAACTGTTTTTT.

This clone showed up just once. The chain joins TRBV5-1 to TRBJ2-4, with 7 bases matching TRBD2. Looked up from germline, CDR1 is SGHRS and CDR2 is YFSETQ. J was trimmed by 5 bases and V by 4 bases; bases with no gene match: 3. This CDR3 comprises 13 residues. The CDR3 spells CASSPAGENIQYF. CDR3 bases: TGCGCCAGCAGCCCGGCGGGGGAAAACATTCAGTACTTC.

This clone was counted a single time. The CDR3 loop reads CASSLDRANYGYTF. The CDR3 region has the DNA TGCGCCAGCAGCTTGGACAGAGCTAACTATGGCTACACCTTC. This rearrangement joins TRBV5-1 to TRBJ1-2; D gene unclear. There are 14 residues in the CDR3. The V end was cut by 0 bases, the J end by 0 bases, with 6 bases between. Looked up from germline, CDR1 is SGHRS and CDR2 is YFSETQ.

This clone was counted a few times. This chain uses TRBV4-3 with TRBJ2-7; D unclear. The V gene's germline CDR1 is LGHNA and CDR2 YSLEER. CDR3 length equals 13 residues. Between the trimmed V and J ends, which lost 4 bases and 3 bases, there was a span of 10 bases. This CDR3 is CASSLRPGYEQYF. The CDR3 nucleotides are TGCGCCAGCAGCCTCAGGCCCGGCTACGAGCAGTACTTC.

The rearrangement links TRBV19 to TRBJ2-3, with TRBD2 matching 10 bases. The CDR3 extends over 15 amino acids. The germline V gene encodes CDR1 LNHDA and CDR2 SQIVND (reference sequence). V was clipped by 5 bases and J by 5 bases; unmatched bases: 7. The CDR3: CASSPLAGAGDTQYF. The CDR3 DNA reads as TGTGCCAGTAGTCCCCTAGCGGGGGCGGGAGATACGCAGTATTTT. Based on the CDR3 plus reference TRBV19 and TRBJ2-3, the full variable domain is DGGITQSPKYLFRKEGQNVTLSCEQNLNHDAMYWYRQDPGQGLRLIYYSQIVNDFQKGDIAEGYSVSREKKESFPLTVTSAQKNPTAFYLCASSPLAGAGDTQYFGPGTRLTVL.

V usage is TRBV15 and J usage is TRBJ1-3; no definite D call. Germline V lookup: CDR1 LNHNV, CDR2 YYDKDF (reference sequence). The CDR3 runs 15 residues. The V end lost 1 base, the J end lost 0 bases, and 7 bases lay between the germline ends. The CDR3, as DNA: TGTGCCACCAGCAGAGGAAGGGACTCTGGAAACACCATATATTTT. This sequence encodes CATSRGRDSGNTIYF.

The chain is built from TRBV2 and TRBJ1-3, with no clear D. V lost 4 bases and J lost 2, with 6 bases in between. The CDR3 extends over 13 amino acids. Germline CDR1 reads SNHLY; CDR2 reads FYNNEI. CDR3 DNA sequence: TGTGCCAGCAGTGCGCGTCCTGGAAACACCATATATTTT. It is translated as CASSARPGNTIYF.

The V and J genes are TRBV28 and TRBJ1-5, with TRBD1 matching over 8 bases. Unmatched junction bases numbered 6, after V lost 6 bases and J lost 5 bases. The CDR3 contains 14 residues. The germline CDR1 and CDR2 sequences are MDHEN and SYDVKM. CDR3 bases: TGTGCCAGCAGGAAAGGACAGGGTTATCAGCCCCAGCATTTT. It translates to CASRKGQGYQPQHF.